The sequence of this T cell receptor beta chain was determined in a study of T cells after yellow fever vaccination. About the research overall: Where fractions had low cell numbers, libraries were prepared from them with the SMART-Seq v4 Ultra Low Input RNA kit.

As TCR cDNA was made by 5'RACE template switching, a universal primer site and UMIs were added. Each CDR3 protein gets one entry after TCRdb re-called the 5' RACE reads with MiXCR. Here the sample spans around 310,000 distinct CDR3 sequences, approximately 4.3% being singletons. This clonotype occurred many times. Its cognate antigen is unknown. Study-level points and caveats: The booster saw the reappearance of most primary-vaccination clones (approximately 97% CD4, 80% to 90% CD8). FACS-sorted repertoires might harbor abundant contaminating clonotypes from the bulk population.

The sequence came from a man younger than 35 who received the YFV17D yellow fever vaccine. The material sequenced was PBMCs, taken 15 days after the yellow fever booster vaccination.

The CDR3 DNA is TGCGCCAGCAGTCGAATCGAGTCAGGGACGGGGGAGACCCAGTACTTC. Its protein is CASSRIESGTGETQYF. The chain has TRBV4-1 and TRBJ2-5; the D call may be TRBD1 or TRBD2 (5 bases each). Between the trimmed V and J ends, which lost 6 bases and 5 bases, there was a span of 22 bases. The germline CDR1 and CDR2 sequences are MGHRA and YSYEKL. The CDR3 is made up of 16 amino acids.